These 30 T cell receptor beta chains originate from one sample sequenced in a study of response to subunit inactivated influenza vaccine. MiXCR, applied by TCRdb to the RT-PCR reads, yields one record per CDR3 protein. The table has a few hundred thousand distinct CDR3 sequences, 14% seen once. Sequences were derived from PBMCs from blood, sampled about 13 days after vaccination. These receptors were taken from a man aged 45-65 years who received an inactivated influenza vaccine.

The chain couples TRBV28 to TRBJ2-7; D may be TRBD1 or TRBD2 (7 bases each). Trimming cost V 6 bases and J 6 bases, with 21 bases left between them. In germline, CDR1 is MDHEN, CDR2 SYDVKM. CDR3 length: 15 amino acids. For the CDR3, the DNA is TGTGCCAGCAGCACTCAGGGGGGAGGGACGGGCGAGCAGTACTTC. Translation gives CASSTQGGGTGEQYF.

Here the CDR3 DNA reads TGTGCCAGCGGGACTAGCGGGAGGGCCGCGACCGGGGAGCTGTTTTTT. Translating it yields CASGTSGRAATGELFF. The genes are TRBV28 and TRBJ2-2; TRBD2 aligns across 16 bases. V trimming: 8 bases; J trimming: 5 bases; junction bases outside the gene matches: 5. This CDR3 has 16 amino acids. The germline V gene has CDR1 MDHEN and CDR2 SYDVKM.

The sample holds a few counts of this clonotype. The J gene is TRBJ2-2, the V gene TRBV6-2 or TRBV6-3, with 12 bases aligning to TRBD2. The germline V gene has CDR1 MNHEY and CDR2 SVGEGT. The junction had 12 bases not matched to a gene; V was cut back by 8 bases and J by 5 bases. The CDR3 runs to 17 residues. The CDR3 DNA follows: TGTGCCAGCGTGGCCCAATTACTAGCGGGAGGTACCGGGGAGCTGTTTTTT. Its translation: CASVAQLLAGGTGELFF.

This clonotype was detected a few times. The V and J genes are TRBV20-1 and TRBJ2-7; 9 bases fit TRBD2. The CDR3 length is 15 residues. V dropped 3 bases and J dropped 3; count of bases not matched to a gene: 9. Looked up from germline, CDR1 is DFQATT and CDR2 is SNEGSKA (reference sequence). CDR3 residues: CSARPGLASVYEQYF. CDR3 nucleotide sequence: TGCAGTGCTAGGCCGGGACTAGCATCAGTCTACGAGCAGTACTTC.

This rearrangement joins TRBV18 to TRBJ1-2, with 9 bases that match TRBD1. Looked up from germline, CDR1 is KGHSH and CDR2 is LQKENI. This CDR3 has 15 residues. V lost 4 bases and J lost 4; bases outside the gene matches: 7. In DNA form, the CDR3 reads TGTGCCAGCTCACTTCCGGGGACAGGGCCCTATGGCTACACCTTC. Protein product: CASSLPGTGPYGYTF.

This clonotype was counted only a few times. The chain employs TRBV7-3 and TRBJ2-1; 15 nucleotides match TRBD2. The CDR3 covers 20 residues. CDR1 is SGHTA, CDR2 FQGTGA, per germline. V lost 1 base and J lost 9; bases outside the gene matches: 16. The CDR3 bases are TGTGCCAGCAGCTTAAGCCCGGGACTAGCGGGAGGCCGAGGTATCACTGAGCAGTTCTTC. Amino acids: CASSLSPGLAGGRGITEQFF.

For this clonotype: The junction departs from germline at one end; a sequencing error may be responsible. In DNA form, the CDR3 reads TGCAGCCTTGATCGTAATAGCGGGGACTACGAGCAGTACTTC. Translating it yields CSLDRNSGDYEQYF. This chain uses TRBV29-1 with TRBJ2-7; 8 nucleotides match TRBD2. CDR1 SQVTM and CDR2 ANQGSEA come from the germline V gene. This CDR3 comprises 14 residues.

This clonotype was observed a few times. The chain employs TRBV6-2 or TRBV6-3 and TRBJ2-7, with D tentatively TRBD2 (5 bases). There are 14 residues in the CDR3. Per the germline V gene, CDR1 is MNHEY and CDR2 is SVGEGT. V was cut by 8 bases and J by 0 bases, with 14 bases left in between. CDR3 loop: CASSDFRTSYEQYF. The DNA of the CDR3 is TGTGCCAGCTCGGACTTTCGAACCTCCTACGAGCAGTACTTC.

This clonotype showed up just a few times. The chain is built from TRBV7-9 and TRBJ2-7, with 10 bases identical to TRBD1. The CDR3 loop spans 18 amino acids. CDR1 is SEHNR and CDR2 is FQNEAQ in the germline V gene (reference sequence). Losses at the gene ends were 0 bases for V and 4 bases for J; bases not matched to a gene: 12. The CDR3 loop is CASSLAGVGTGAAYEQYF. CDR3 nucleotides: TGTGCCAGCAGCTTAGCGGGGGTAGGGACAGGGGCCGCTTACGAGCAGTACTTC.

Only a few counts were recorded for this clonotype. This sequence joins TRBV6-1 and TRBJ1-6; D perhaps matches TRBD1 (5 bases). This CDR3 contains 15 residues. V was pared by 6 bases and J by 7 bases, with 16 bases between. Germline loops: CDR1 MNHNS, CDR2 SASEGT. CDR3 DNA: TGTGCCAGCAGGTCTGTGGGGGGGTTGAATTCACCCCTCCACTTT. It translates to CASRSVGGLNSPLHF.

This clonotype occurred a few times. The chain employs TRBV29-1 and TRBJ2-7, with D perhaps given as TRBD1 or TRBD2 (5 bases each). V was pared by 6 bases and J by 0 bases, with 12 bases between. The CDR3 is 13 amino acids. CDR1 SQVTM and CDR2 ANQGSEA come from the germline V gene. For the CDR3, the DNA is TGCAGCGTGCCGGGGCAGCGCTCCTACGAGCAGTACTTC. As protein: CSVPGQRSYEQYF.

This chain joins TRBV24-1 and TRBJ2-1, with no clear D. The CDR3 has 15 amino acids. Germline V lookup: CDR1 KGHDR, CDR2 SFDVKD. Trimming took 0 bases from V and 7 from J, leaving 12 bases between them. The CDR3 nucleotides are TGTGCCACCAGTGATTTGAGCCCTTCCGAGAATGAGCAGTTCTTC. Its translation is CATSDLSPSENEQFF.

In this sample, this clonotype turned up many times. V and J are TRBV5-1 and TRBJ2-1; no definite D call. The V end was cut by 0 bases, the J end by 8 bases, with 6 bases between. The CDR3 totals 12 residues. Germline V gives CDR1 SGHRS, CDR2 YFSETQ. CDR3 bases: TGCGCCAGCAGCTTGGAACAGCATGAGCAGTTCTTC. The encoded protein is CASSLEQHEQFF.

This clonotype was picked up a small number of times. CDR3 bases: TGTGCCACCAGTGATACTACAACTAGAAGTACGTACAATGAGCAGTTCTTC. Translation: CATSDTTTRSTYNEQFF. V is TRBV24-1 and J is TRBJ2-1; D possibly corresponds to TRBD2 (5 bases). Trimming took off 3 bases at V and 4 bases at J, with 18 bases between the two ends. CDR1 is KGHDR, CDR2 SFDVKD, per germline. This CDR3 has 17 residues.

This clonotype was seen only a few times. The J gene is TRBJ1-1, the V gene TRBV5-1; 8 bases line up with TRBD1. CDR1 is SGHRS, CDR2 YFSETQ, per germline. The CDR3 runs to 16 residues. V lost 4 bases, J lost 0 bases, and 8 bases stayed unmatched. This chain's CDR3 is CASSIRTGPMNTEAFF. The DNA for the CDR3 is TGCGCCAGCAGCATCCGGACAGGGCCCATGAACACTGAAGCTTTCTTT.

This clonotype came up a few times. The genes are TRBV10-3 and TRBJ2-3, with 10 positions matching TRBD2. Trimming took 6 bases from V and 2 from J; bases not matched to a gene: 5. This CDR3 has 15 amino acids. Germline V gives CDR1 ENHRY, CDR2 SYGVKD. The CDR3, as DNA: TGTGCCATCAGGGTAGCGGGAGGCGACACAGATACGCAGTATTTT. Protein product: CAIRVAGGDTDTQYF.

This clonotype was observed a handful of times. V is TRBV20-1 and J is TRBJ2-7; 9 nucleotides align to TRBD2. Germline CDR1 reads DFQATT; CDR2 reads SNEGSKA (reference sequence). J gave up 3 bases and V 2 bases, and 5 bases lay outside the gene matches. This CDR3 has 14 amino acids. Here the CDR3 DNA reads TGCAGTGCTAGAATTAGCGGGAGAGTCTACGAGCAGTACTTC. Residues: CSARISGRVYEQYF.

The chain carries TRBV30 and TRBJ1-2, with D uncertain. V was shortened by 4 bases and J by 0 bases, with 9 bases between the two germline ends. Germline-derived CDR1 and CDR2 are GTSNPN and SVGIG (reference sequence). The CDR3 has 13 amino acids. DNA of the CDR3: TGTGCCTGGAATAGAGAAGCTAACTATGGCTACACCTTC. This gives the protein CAWNREANYGYTF.

This clonotype was recorded a few times. The chain combines TRBV11-2 with TRBJ1-5, with 10 bases aligning to TRBD1. The CDR3 is 21 amino acids. Germline-derived CDR1 and CDR2 are SGHAT and FQNNGV. Trimming removed 1 base from V and 4 bases from J; junction bases left unmatched: 19. Here the CDR3 reads CASSLGLSADRGYLSNQPQHF. The DNA of the CDR3 is TGTGCCAGCAGCTTAGGTCTTTCGGCGGACAGGGGGTATCTATCAAATCAGCCCCAGCATTTT. Looking up the rest from reference TRBV11-2 and TRBJ1-5 gives the full variable domain: EAGVAQSPRYKIIEKRQSVAFWCNPISGHATLYWYQQILGQGPKLLIQFQNNGVVDDSQLPKDRFSAERLKGVDSTLKIQPAKLEDSAVYLCASSLGLSADRGYLSNQPQHFGDGTRLSIL.

The CDR3 sequence is CASSRTSGRVEQYF. DNA of the CDR3: TGTGCCAGCAGCCGTACTAGCGGGAGGGTTGAGCAGTACTTC. The chain is built from TRBV7-2 and TRBJ2-7, with 13 positions matching TRBD2. V lost 5 bases and J lost 7; bases outside the gene matches: 5. The CDR3 spans 14 residues. Per germline, CDR1 SGHTA and CDR2 FQGNSA.

A few counts support this clonotype. J is TRBJ2-1 and V is TRBV18, with TRBD2 as a possible D gene (5 bases). This CDR3 has 17 residues. The V and J ends lost 6 bases and 4 bases respectively, with 22 bases between them. Germline CDR1 is KGHSH and CDR2 is LQKENI. DNA of the CDR3: TGTGCCAGCTCCACGGTCCGGGGAATACAAGGATACAATGAGCAGTTCTTC. It is translated as CASSTVRGIQGYNEQFF.

There are a few counts of this clonotype. The chain is built from TRBV20-1 and TRBJ2-4; 8 positions agree with TRBD2. In germline, CDR1 is DFQATT, CDR2 SNEGSKA (reference sequence). With V trimmed by 5 bases and J by 2 bases, 8 bases remained unmatched. The CDR3 is made up of 15 amino acids. CDR3: CSARAGGGSKNIQYF. CDR3 nucleotide sequence: TGCAGTGCTCGGGCGGGAGGTGGTTCCAAAAACATTCAGTACTTC.

This clonotype appeared a few times. J is TRBJ2-7 and V is TRBV5-4, with 10 bases fitting TRBD1. CDR1 is SGHNT, CDR2 YYREEE, per germline (reference sequence). Germline trimming cut 4 bases from V and 2 bases from J; bases unmatched to any gene: 6. CDR3 size: 15 residues. CDR3 in amino acids: CASSAPGQGTYEQYF. The CDR3 coding sequence is TGTGCCAGCAGCGCCCCGGGACAGGGGACCTACGAGCAGTACTTC.

This chain connects TRBV5-1 to TRBJ1-6, with D perhaps matching TRBD1 (6 bases). V lost 3 bases, J lost 6 bases, and 7 bases lay in between. Germline lookup yields CDR1 SGHRS and CDR2 YFSETQ. The CDR3 runs 13 residues. CDR3 coding DNA: TGCGCCAGCAGCTACAGGGTTAATTCACCCCTCCACTTT. Translated, it gives CASSYRVNSPLHF.

The rearrangement links TRBV7-8 to TRBJ2-7, with 11 bases aligning to TRBD1. Germline CDR1 SGHVS, CDR2 FQNEAQ. The CDR3 spans 19 residues. J lost 1 base, V lost 4 bases, and 15 bases had no gene match. The CDR3 DNA reads TGTGCCAGCAGCTGGGGATATAGGAGGACAGGGGGCGATTCCTACGAGCAGTACTTC. Translated, it gives CASSWGYRRTGGDSYEQYF.

The J gene is TRBJ2-7, the V gene TRBV6-5; the D is unclear. Germline V gives CDR1 MNHEY, CDR2 SVGAGI. The V and J ends lost 6 bases and 5 bases respectively, with 8 bases between them. The CDR3 is 11 amino acids. CDR3 sequence: CASRDSNEQYF. The CDR3 DNA sequence: TGTGCCAGCAGAGATTCCAACGAGCAGTACTTC.

The chain joins TRBV5-1 to TRBJ2-2; D perhaps matches TRBD1 (5 bases). From germline, CDR1 is SGHRS and CDR2 YFSETQ. V gave up 0 bases and J gave up 1 base, with 13 bases separating them. The CDR3 length is 17 residues. The CDR3 spells CASSLARGVGNTGELFF. The CDR3 region has the DNA TGCGCCAGCAGCTTGGCTAGGGGCGTAGGGAACACCGGGGAGCTGTTTTTT.

This clonotype was seen repeatedly, ten times or more. The chain uses TRBV4-3 and TRBJ1-2; D is undetermined. V was clipped by 4 bases and J by 5 bases, with 20 bases between them. There are 16 residues in the CDR3. Germline lookup yields CDR1 LGHNA and CDR2 YSLEER. The CDR3 region is CASSPGGGDVRYGYTF. The CDR3, as DNA: TGCGCCAGCAGCCCCGGAGGCGGCGATGTAAGATATGGCTACACCTTC.

This clonotype was recorded a few times. The rearrangement uses TRBV20-1 and TRBJ1-1; D perhaps matches TRBD1 (6 bases). The CDR3 is 14 amino acids. V was cut by 2 bases and J by 7 bases, with 17 bases left in between. Germline V gene lookup returns CDR1 DFQATT and CDR2 SNEGSKA (reference sequence). The CDR3: CSARFRGAIFEAFF. For the CDR3, the DNA is TGCAGTGCTAGATTCAGGGGCGCAATTTTTGAAGCTTTCTTT.

This clonotype was found a few times. The chain carries TRBV10-3 and TRBJ2-7; no clear D gene. Between the trimmed V and J ends, which lost 3 bases and 0 bases, there was a span of 27 bases. This CDR3 region has 20 residues. CDR1 is ENHRY and CDR2 is SYGVKD in the germline V gene. The CDR3 here is CAISEQKGITSRSPSYEQYF. CDR3 in DNA: TGTGCCATCAGTGAACAAAAAGGAATCACATCCAGATCCCCCTCCTACGAGCAGTACTTC.